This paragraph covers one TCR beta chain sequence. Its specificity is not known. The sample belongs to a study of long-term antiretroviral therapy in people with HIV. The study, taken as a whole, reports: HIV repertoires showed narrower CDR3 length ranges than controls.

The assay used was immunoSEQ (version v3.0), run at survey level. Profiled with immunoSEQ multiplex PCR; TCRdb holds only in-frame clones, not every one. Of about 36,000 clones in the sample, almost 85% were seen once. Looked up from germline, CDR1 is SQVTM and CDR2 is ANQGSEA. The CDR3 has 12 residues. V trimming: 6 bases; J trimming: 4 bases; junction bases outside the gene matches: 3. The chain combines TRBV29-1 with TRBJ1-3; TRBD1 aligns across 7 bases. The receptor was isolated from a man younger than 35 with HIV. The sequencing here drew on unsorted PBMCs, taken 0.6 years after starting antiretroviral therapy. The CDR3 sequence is CSVGTVGNTIYF. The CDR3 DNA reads TGCAGCGTGGGGACAGTAGGAAACACCATATATTTT.